This T cell receptor (beta chain) originates from a study of regulatory T cells in long-lasting Graves disease. Overall study context: For a period under 3 months, newly diagnosed Graves' patients had taken antithyroid drugs.

Concerning this clonotype itself: Its antigen is not identified.

Study-level findings and limits: There were preferences for TRBV28, TRBJ1-2 and TRBJ2-5 in persistent disease.

The CDR3 contains 14 residues. Germline loops: CDR1 MNHNS, CDR2 SASEGT. The trim removed 6 bases at V and 6 bases at J, leaving 8 bases unmatched. The TCR beta library used iRepertoire HTBI primers with Arm-PCR amplification of CDR3. TCRdb redid the calling of the multiplex PCR reads with MiXCR, one entry per CDR3 protein. The table includes 400,000 to 500,000 distinct CDR3 sequences, roughly 15% detected once. Time point defined: newly diagnosed GD, antithyroid drugs for less than 3 months. PBMC-derived RNA was used for the TCR library. In addition, the sample was reused for a study of T cells in Graves' hyperthyroidism and ophthalmopathy. As reported in that work: Diagnosis rested on symptoms, serum thyroxine and TRAb, thyroid ultrasound, and orbital computed tomography. Through a model of 13 V-J features, ophthalmopathy was separated from stable hyperthyroidism.

This TCR was sampled from a woman aged 30 to 39 with Graves disease. This sample comprised peripheral blood mononuclear cells (PBMCs), obtained at new diagnosis, from a patient treated with antithyroid drugs. J is TRBJ2-4 and V is TRBV6-1; 7 positions match TRBD2. The CDR3 coding sequence is TGTGCCAGCAGGGGGAGGGGTGGACCAAACATTCAGTACTTC. It codes for CASRGRGGPNIQYF.